The 27 T cell receptor beta chains presented below share a single source sample, sequenced in a study of shared clonotypes between healthy human individuals. Cells designated naive CD8 were CD45RO-negative and were positively selected for CCR7, with terminally differentiated effector memory CD45RA+ cells excluded. Clones were read by immunoSEQ multiplex PCR, and TCRdb kept only the in-frame ones, dropping some. The sample carries hundreds of thousands of clones, roughly 96% recorded once. The sample consisted of naive CD8+ T cells sorted from blood. Receptors were obtained from a woman aged 25-40 years in good health.

J is TRBJ1-1 and V is TRBV4-1; no definite D call. This CDR3 contains 17 residues. In germline, CDR1 is MGHRA, CDR2 YSYEKL. V gave up 2 bases and J gave up 0 bases, with 16 bases separating them. CDR3 sequence reads: CASSQSNLWGMNTEAFF. The CDR3 DNA sequence: TGCGCCAGCAGCCAATCCAACCTGTGGGGAATGAACACTGAAGCTTTCTTT.

The chain couples TRBV27 to TRBJ2-3, with TRBD2 as a possible D gene (5 bases). The V end lost 3 bases, the J end lost 0 bases, and 19 bases lay between the germline ends. CDR3 length: 18 residues. The germline V gene encodes CDR1 MNHEY and CDR2 SMNVEV (reference sequence). CDR3 nucleotides: TGTGCCAGCAGTTTCATCAAGATAGCGCCAACTAGCACAGATACGCAGTATTTT. Translation: CASSFIKIAPTSTDTQYF.

The chain links TRBV27 to TRBJ1-5; no definite D call. The V and J ends lost 3 bases and 7 bases respectively, with 7 bases between them. Germline CDR1 is MNHEY and CDR2 is SMNVEV (reference sequence). The CDR3 contains 12 residues. The chain's CDR3 is CASSFSGQPQHF. The CDR3, as DNA: TGTGCCAGCAGTTTTTCCGGCCAGCCCCAGCATTTT.

J is TRBJ1-2 and V is TRBV27; perhaps TRBD1 as D (6 bases). The CDR3 consists of 15 residues. Germline V gene data show CDR1 as MNHEY and CDR2 as SMNVEV (reference sequence). Trimming cost V 10 bases and J 3 bases, with 21 bases left between them. CDR3 region: CATMGVGGGHYGYTF. The CDR3 bases are TGTGCCACCATGGGGGTCGGGGGGGGGCACTATGGCTACACCTTC.

This chain uses TRBV28 with TRBJ1-1; a weak D match, TRBD1 (6 bases). Germline-derived CDR1 and CDR2 are MDHEN and SYDVKM. The CDR3 runs to 14 residues. Deletions cut 3 bases from V and 8 bases from J, with 16 bases between. The CDR3 bases are TGTGCCAGCAGTTTCGCGGTGGGGGCGGGGGAAGCTTTCTTT. This gives the protein CASSFAVGAGEAFF.

The chain links TRBV6-1 to TRBJ2-4; D unclear. The CDR3 loop spans 16 amino acids. With 4 bases removed from V and 0 bases from J, the gap between germline ends came to 13 bases. CDR1 is MNHNS and CDR2 is SASEGT in the germline V gene. DNA of the CDR3: TGTGCCAGCAGTGGCTGGGAAGGGCTAGCCAAAAACATTCAGTACTTC. It codes for CASSGWEGLAKNIQYF.

V gene TRBV7-6 combines with J gene TRBJ2-2; the match to TRBD2 covers 14 bases. This CDR3 is built from 16 residues. The germline V gene has CDR1 SGHVS and CDR2 FNYEAQ. After removal of 5 bases from V and 7 bases from J, the junction contained 6 bases not matched to a gene. The DNA of the CDR3 is TGTGCCAGCAGCCCGACTAGCGGGAGGGGGTTCGGGGAGCTGTTTTTT. Translating it yields CASSPTSGRGFGELFF. The full variable domain, rest sourced from reference TRBV7-6 and TRBJ2-2, is GAGVSQSPRYKVTKRGQDVALRCDPISGHVSLYWYRQALGQGPEFLTYFNYEAQQDKSGLPNDRFSAERPEGSISTLTIQRTEQRDSAMYRCASSPTSGRGFGELFFGEGSRLTVL.

The chain links TRBV2 to TRBJ1-1; 7 nucleotides agree with TRBD1. V trimming: 2 bases; J trimming: 3 bases; junction bases outside the gene matches: 12. Germline CDR1 and CDR2: SNHLY and FYNNEI. This CDR3 has 17 amino acids. In DNA form, the CDR3 reads TGTGCCAGCAGTGAATGGGACAGTCTCTTTATGGACACTGAAGCTTTCTTT. This encodes CASSEWDSLFMDTEAFF.

The rearrangement uses TRBV4-2 and TRBJ2-3; 7 nucleotides agree with TRBD2. Unmatched junction bases numbered 16, after V lost 4 bases and J lost 6 bases. The CDR3 length is 17 residues. Germline assignment: CDR1 LGHNA and CDR2 YNFKEQ. CDR3 nucleotide sequence: TGTGCCAGCAGCCTCCTTTCTAGCGGAGACCACACGGATACGCAGTATTTT. Protein product: CASSLLSSGDHTDTQYF.

This chain links TRBV7-2 with TRBJ2-1, with D tentatively TRBD1 (6 bases). V was pared by 5 bases and J by 4 bases, with 12 bases between. Germline values: CDR1 SGHTA, CDR2 FQGNSA. This CDR3 is built from 14 residues. The CDR3: CASSEDSQYNEQFF. The CDR3 nucleotides are TGTGCCAGCAGCGAGGACAGCCAATACAATGAGCAGTTCTTC.

A note on this clone: The sample holds other DNA sequences that translate to the same CDR3. This sequence joins TRBV13 and TRBJ2-7; 11 bases fit TRBD2. CDR1 PRHDT and CDR2 FYEKMQ come from the germline V gene (reference sequence). V lost 3 bases, J lost 2 bases, and 0 bases stayed unmatched. This CDR3 contains 14 residues. CDR3 sequence reads: CASSFSGRAYEQYF. The CDR3, as DNA: TGTGCCAGCAGCTTTAGCGGGAGGGCCTACGAGCAGTACTTC. Using reference TRBV13 and TRBJ2-7 for the parts outside the CDR3, the full variable domain is AAGVIQSPRHLIKEKRETATLKCYPIPRHDTVYWYQQGPGQDPQFLISFYEKMQSDKGSIPDRFSAQQFSDYHSELNMSSLELGDSALYFCASSFSGRAYEQYFGPGTRLTVT.

The chain joins TRBV5-1 to TRBJ2-1, with 11 bases identical to TRBD2. The CDR3 is 15 residues long. CDR1 and CDR2 from the germline V gene are SGHRS and YFSETQ. V lost 2 bases, J lost 6 bases, and 4 bases stayed unmatched. The CDR3 coding sequence is TGCGCCAGCAGCTTTATTAGCGGGAGGGGCAATGAGCAGTTCTTC. It translates to CASSFISGRGNEQFF.

This chain links TRBV19 with TRBJ2-7; 9 bases agree with TRBD2. Germline V gene lookup returns CDR1 LNHDA and CDR2 SQIVND (reference sequence). The CDR3 consists of 15 residues. The ends lost 0 bases at V and 5 bases at J; junction bases unmatched: 5. CDR3 in DNA: TGTGCCAGTAGTATAGAGGGGACTAGCATCCACGAGCAGTACTTC. Translation: CASSIEGTSIHEQYF. Complete variable domain (other parts from reference TRBV19 and TRBJ2-7): DGGITQSPKYLFRKEGQNVTLSCEQNLNHDAMYWYRQDPGQGLRLIYYSQIVNDFQKGDIAEGYSVSREKKESFPLTVTSAQKNPTAFYLCASSIEGTSIHEQYFGPGTRLTVT.

The chain combines TRBV5-6 with TRBJ1-2; D unclear. V was clipped by 0 bases and J by 2 bases, with 14 bases between them. This CDR3 contains 16 residues. Germline CDR1 SGHDT, CDR2 YYEEEE. The CDR3: CASSLARQVNNYGYTF. In DNA, the CDR3 is TGTGCCAGCAGCTTGGCCCGGCAGGTCAACAACTATGGCTACACCTTC.

This clone was recorded once. V and J are TRBV14 and TRBJ2-7, with D possibly TRBD1 on 5 matching bases. Trimming shortened V by 3 bases and J by 2 bases, and 11 bases separated the two germline ends. The CDR3 loop spans 14 amino acids. Germline V lookup: CDR1 SGHDN, CDR2 FVKESK. This chain's CDR3 is CASSQGWGTYEQYF. The CDR3 nucleotides read TGTGCCAGCAGCCAGGGTTGGGGCACCTACGAGCAGTACTTC.

The chain carries TRBV30 and TRBJ2-1; 7 bases align to TRBD2. V lost 4 bases to trimming and J lost 5 bases; unmatched junction nucleotides: 11. In germline, CDR1 is GTSNPN, CDR2 SVGIG (reference sequence). The CDR3 has 15 amino acids. CDR3 bases: TGTGCCTGGACCCCTCCAGGGAGGGCCGACAATGAGCAGTTCTTC. It encodes CAWTPPGRADNEQFF.

V is TRBV7-8 and J is TRBJ2-3, with TRBD2 matching over 10 bases. Germline V lookup: CDR1 SGHVS, CDR2 FQNEAQ. With 4 bases clipped from V and 1 base from J, the junction kept 5 bases outside the gene matches. This CDR3 comprises 16 residues. The CDR3 spells CASSWELAGRTDTQYF. The DNA of the CDR3 is TGTGCCAGCAGCTGGGAACTAGCGGGACGCACAGATACGCAGTATTTT.

The rearrangement uses TRBV7-8 and TRBJ2-7; TRBD2 might be the D (6 bases). V was shortened by 1 base and J by 2 bases, with 9 bases between the two germline ends. Germline V gene data show CDR1 as SGHVS and CDR2 as FQNEAQ. This CDR3 is built from 14 residues. CDR3 sequence: CASSLVGEAYEQYF. The CDR3 nucleotides read TGTGCCAGCAGCTTAGTCGGGGAGGCCTACGAGCAGTACTTC.

The chain uses TRBV10-2 and TRBJ1-2, with a tentative D call TRBD1 (6 bases). Trimming pared 11 bases from V and 8 bases from J, leaving 33 bases between. Germline-derived CDR1 and CDR2 are WSHSY and SAAADI. The length of the CDR3 is 17 residues. CDR3 nucleotide sequence: TGCGCCTCCGAAGGCGGGGGGGGGCAGAGACAAAGTGGAGGCTACACCTTC. Its translation: CASEGGGGQRQSGGYTF.

V usage is TRBV27 and J usage is TRBJ2-7; 10 nucleotides align to TRBD1. Trimming at V came to 6 bases and at J to 1 base, leaving 6 bases not matched to a gene. The CDR3 is 15 amino acids. The germline gives CDR1 MNHEY, CDR2 SMNVEV (reference sequence). CDR3 coding DNA: TGTGCCAGCAGGGCGGGACAGGGGACTTCCTACGAGCAGTACTTC. Translation gives CASRAGQGTSYEQYF.

The chain employs TRBV2 and TRBJ1-1, with a weak D call TRBD1 (6 bases). Trimming stripped 6 bases from V and 4 bases from J, with 15 bases between. CDR1 and CDR2 (germline): SNHLY, FYNNEI. The CDR3 loop spans 14 amino acids. The CDR3 coding sequence is TGTGCCAGCAGGAACGGGGGGGCGAGCACTGAAGCTTTCTTT. It translates to CASRNGGASTEAFF.

The V call is TRBV27, the J call TRBJ2-7; 7 bases are a match to TRBD2. The CDR3 is 15 amino acids. The V gene's germline CDR1 is MNHEY and CDR2 SMNVEV (reference sequence). The V segment lost 5 bases and the J segment 7 bases; nucleotides outside the gene matches: 14. CDR3 in amino acids: CASSILTGRIDEQYF. CDR3 nucleotide sequence: TGTGCCAGCAGTATCCTTACCGGGAGGATTGATGAGCAGTACTTC.

V and J are TRBV5-4 and TRBJ2-7; TRBD2 matches at 7 bases. The germline CDR1 and CDR2 sequences are SGHNT and YYREEE (reference sequence). CDR3 length equals 14 residues. V shed 4 bases and J 1 base; nucleotides not matched to a gene: 5. As DNA, the CDR3 is TGTGCCAGCAGCATCTGGGGGGGTTCCTACGAGCAGTACTTC. It translates to CASSIWGGSYEQYF.

The chain recombines TRBV9 with TRBJ1-2; no clear D. CDR1 is SGDLS and CDR2 is YYNGEE in the germline V gene. The CDR3 spans 12 residues. The V end was cut by 3 bases, the J end by 4 bases, with 7 bases between. CDR3 residues: CASSAPAYGYTF. CDR3 nucleotide sequence: TGTGCCAGCAGCGCCCCTGCCTATGGCTACACCTTC.

V and J are TRBV28 and TRBJ2-7, with D maybe TRBD2 (5 bases). Germline V CDR1 and CDR2: MDHEN, SYDVKM. Trimming stripped 9 bases from V and 4 bases from J, with 16 bases between. This CDR3 contains 13 residues. CDR3 amino acids: CASRATDSYEQYF. The CDR3 nucleotides are TGTGCCAGTAGGGCGACGGACTCTTACGAGCAGTACTTC.

The chain has TRBV28 and TRBJ1-1; no clear D gene. The V end was cut by 2 bases, the J end by 0 bases, with 10 bases between. The CDR3 totals 15 residues. The germline CDR1 and CDR2 sequences are MDHEN and SYDVKM. Here the CDR3 reads CASSLLSGMNTEAFF. The CDR3 nucleotides read TGTGCCAGCAGTTTACTCTCCGGAATGAACACTGAAGCTTTCTTT.

The V call is TRBV29-1, the J call TRBJ2-2; D uncertain. The CDR3 runs 11 residues. CDR1 is SQVTM, CDR2 ANQGSEA, per germline. The CDR3 spells CTGELTGELFF. CDR3 bases: TGCACTGGAGAACTCACCGGGGAGCTGTTTTTT.